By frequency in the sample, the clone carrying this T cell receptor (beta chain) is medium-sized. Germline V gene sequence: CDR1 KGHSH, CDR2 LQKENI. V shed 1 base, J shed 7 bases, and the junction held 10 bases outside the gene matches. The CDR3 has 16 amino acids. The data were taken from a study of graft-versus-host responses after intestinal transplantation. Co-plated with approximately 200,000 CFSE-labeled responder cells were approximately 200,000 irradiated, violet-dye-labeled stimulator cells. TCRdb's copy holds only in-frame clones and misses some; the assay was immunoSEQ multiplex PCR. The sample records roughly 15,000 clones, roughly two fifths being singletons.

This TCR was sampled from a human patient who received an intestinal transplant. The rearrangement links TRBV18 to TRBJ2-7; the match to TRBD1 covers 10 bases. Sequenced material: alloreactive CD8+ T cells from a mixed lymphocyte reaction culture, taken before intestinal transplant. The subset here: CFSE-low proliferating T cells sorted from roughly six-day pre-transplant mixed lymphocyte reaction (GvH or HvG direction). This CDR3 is CASSPRSGTGVLEQYF. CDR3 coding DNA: TGTGCCAGCTCACCACGTTCCGGGACAGGGGTGTTGGAGCAGTACTTC.